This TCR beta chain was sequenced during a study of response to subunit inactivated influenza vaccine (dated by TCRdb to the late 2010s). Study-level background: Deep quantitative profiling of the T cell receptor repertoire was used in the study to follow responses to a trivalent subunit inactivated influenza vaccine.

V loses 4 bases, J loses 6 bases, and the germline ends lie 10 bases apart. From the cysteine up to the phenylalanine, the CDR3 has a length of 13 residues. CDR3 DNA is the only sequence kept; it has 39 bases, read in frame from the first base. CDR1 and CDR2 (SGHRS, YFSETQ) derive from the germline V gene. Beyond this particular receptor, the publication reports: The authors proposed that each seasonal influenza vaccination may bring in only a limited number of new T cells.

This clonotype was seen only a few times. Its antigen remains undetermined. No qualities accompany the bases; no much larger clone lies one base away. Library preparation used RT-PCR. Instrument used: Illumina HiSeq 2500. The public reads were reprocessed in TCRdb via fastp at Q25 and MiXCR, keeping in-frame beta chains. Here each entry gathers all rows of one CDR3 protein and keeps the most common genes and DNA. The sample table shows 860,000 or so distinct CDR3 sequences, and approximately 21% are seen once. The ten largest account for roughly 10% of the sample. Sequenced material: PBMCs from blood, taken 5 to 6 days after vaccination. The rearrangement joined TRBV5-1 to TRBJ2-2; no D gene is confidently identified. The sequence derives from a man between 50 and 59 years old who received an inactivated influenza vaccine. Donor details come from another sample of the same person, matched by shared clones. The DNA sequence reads TGCGCCAGCAGCCCAGTCCCTCCCGGGGAGCTGTTTTTT. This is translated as CASSPVPPGELFF.